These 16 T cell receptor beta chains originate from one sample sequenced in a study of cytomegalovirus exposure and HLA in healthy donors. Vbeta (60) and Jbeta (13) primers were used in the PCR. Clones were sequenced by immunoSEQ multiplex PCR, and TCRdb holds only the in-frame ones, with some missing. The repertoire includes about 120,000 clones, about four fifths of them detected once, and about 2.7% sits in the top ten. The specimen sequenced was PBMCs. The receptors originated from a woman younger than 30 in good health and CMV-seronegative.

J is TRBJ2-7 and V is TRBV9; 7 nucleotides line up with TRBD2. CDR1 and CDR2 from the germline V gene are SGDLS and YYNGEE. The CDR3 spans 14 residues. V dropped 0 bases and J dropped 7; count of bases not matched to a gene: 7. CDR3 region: CASSVGGPSGEQYF. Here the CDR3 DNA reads TGTGCCAGCAGCGTAGGAGGTCCTAGCGGAGAGCAGTACTTC.

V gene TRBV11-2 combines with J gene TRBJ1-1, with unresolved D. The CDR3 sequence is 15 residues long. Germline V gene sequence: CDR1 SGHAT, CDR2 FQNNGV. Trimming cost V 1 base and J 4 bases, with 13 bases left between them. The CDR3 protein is CASSLAGAGSTEAFF. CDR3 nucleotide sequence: TGTGCCAGCAGCTTAGCAGGAGCGGGTAGCACTGAAGCTTTCTTT.

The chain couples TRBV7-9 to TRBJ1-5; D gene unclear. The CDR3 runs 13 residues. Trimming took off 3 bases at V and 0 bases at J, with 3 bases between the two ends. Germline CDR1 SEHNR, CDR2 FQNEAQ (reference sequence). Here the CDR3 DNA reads TGTGCCAGCAGCTTCTATAGCAATCAGCCCCAGCATTTT. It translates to CASSFYSNQPQHF.

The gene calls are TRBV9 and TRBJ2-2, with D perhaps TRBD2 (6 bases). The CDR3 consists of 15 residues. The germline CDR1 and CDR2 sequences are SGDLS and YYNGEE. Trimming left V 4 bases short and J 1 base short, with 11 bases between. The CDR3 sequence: CASSLGGLNTGELFF. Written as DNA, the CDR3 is TGTGCCAGCAGCTTAGGAGGGTTGAACACCGGGGAGCTGTTTTTT.

The CDR3 reads CASSPSGTSVTDTQYF. The DNA for the CDR3 is TGCGCCAGCAGCCCGTCCGGGACTAGCGTTACAGATACGCAGTATTTT. This chain uses TRBV4-1 with TRBJ2-3; 10 positions match TRBD2. Germline lookup yields CDR1 MGHRA and CDR2 YSYEKL. This CDR3 is built from 16 residues. Trimming took 4 bases from V and 3 from J; bases not matched to a gene: 7.

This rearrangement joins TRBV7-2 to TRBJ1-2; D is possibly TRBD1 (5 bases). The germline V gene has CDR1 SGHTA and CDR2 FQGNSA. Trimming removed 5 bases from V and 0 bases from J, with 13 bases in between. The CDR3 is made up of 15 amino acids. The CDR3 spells CASSGWATANYGYTF. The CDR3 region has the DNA TGTGCCAGCAGCGGGTGGGCGACAGCTAACTATGGCTACACCTTC.

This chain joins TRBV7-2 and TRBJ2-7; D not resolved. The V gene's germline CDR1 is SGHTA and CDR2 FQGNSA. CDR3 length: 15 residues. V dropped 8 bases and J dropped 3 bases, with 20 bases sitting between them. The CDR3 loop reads CASAPEVASYYEQYF. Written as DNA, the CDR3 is TGTGCCAGCGCACCAGAGGTGGCCAGCTACTACGAGCAGTACTTC.

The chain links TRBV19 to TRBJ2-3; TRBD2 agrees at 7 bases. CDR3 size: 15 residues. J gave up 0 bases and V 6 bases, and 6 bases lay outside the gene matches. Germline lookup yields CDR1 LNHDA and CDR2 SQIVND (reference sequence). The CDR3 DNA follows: TGTGCCAGTAGCCACCCCGGGGGGAGCACAGATACGCAGTATTTT. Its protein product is CASSHPGGSTDTQYF.

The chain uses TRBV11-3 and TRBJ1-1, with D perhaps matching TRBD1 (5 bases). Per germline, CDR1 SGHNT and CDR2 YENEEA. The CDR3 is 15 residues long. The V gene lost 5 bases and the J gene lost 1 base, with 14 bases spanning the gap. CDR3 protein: CASSGAPGGNTEAFF. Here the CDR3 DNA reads TGTGCCAGCAGCGGGGCACCGGGAGGGAACACTGAAGCTTTCTTT.

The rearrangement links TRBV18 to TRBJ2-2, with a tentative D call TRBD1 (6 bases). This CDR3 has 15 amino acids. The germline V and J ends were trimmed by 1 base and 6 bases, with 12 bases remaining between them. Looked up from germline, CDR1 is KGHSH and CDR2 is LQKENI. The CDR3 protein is CASSPQQGTAGELFF. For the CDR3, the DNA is TGTGCCAGCTCACCACAACAGGGTACAGCCGGGGAGCTGTTTTTT.

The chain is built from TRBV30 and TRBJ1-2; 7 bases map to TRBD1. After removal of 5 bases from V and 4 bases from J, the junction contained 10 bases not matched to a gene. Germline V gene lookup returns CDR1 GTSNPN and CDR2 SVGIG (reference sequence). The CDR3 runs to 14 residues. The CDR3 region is CAWDRDRGGYGYTF. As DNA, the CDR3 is TGTGCCTGGGACCGGGACAGAGGTGGCTATGGCTACACCTTC.

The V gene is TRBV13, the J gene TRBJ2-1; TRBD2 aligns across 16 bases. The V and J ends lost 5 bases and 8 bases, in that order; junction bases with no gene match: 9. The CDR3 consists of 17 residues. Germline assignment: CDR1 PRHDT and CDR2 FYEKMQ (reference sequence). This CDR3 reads CASSDLAGTSGGDEQFF. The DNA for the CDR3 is TGTGCCAGCAGCGATTTGGCCGGGACTAGCGGGGGGGATGAGCAGTTCTTC.

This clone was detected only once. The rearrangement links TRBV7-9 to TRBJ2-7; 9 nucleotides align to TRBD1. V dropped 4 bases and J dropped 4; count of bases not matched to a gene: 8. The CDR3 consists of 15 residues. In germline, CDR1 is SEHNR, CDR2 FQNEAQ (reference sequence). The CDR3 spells CASSSPGTGSYEQYF. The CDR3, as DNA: TGTGCCAGCAGCTCACCAGGGACAGGGTCATACGAGCAGTACTTC.

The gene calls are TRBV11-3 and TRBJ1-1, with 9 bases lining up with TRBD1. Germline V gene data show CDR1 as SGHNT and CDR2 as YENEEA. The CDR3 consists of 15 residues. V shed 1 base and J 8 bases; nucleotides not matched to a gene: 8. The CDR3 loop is CASSLGRTGGPEAFF. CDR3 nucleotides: TGTGCCAGCAGCTTAGGCCGCACAGGGGGCCCCGAAGCTTTCTTT.

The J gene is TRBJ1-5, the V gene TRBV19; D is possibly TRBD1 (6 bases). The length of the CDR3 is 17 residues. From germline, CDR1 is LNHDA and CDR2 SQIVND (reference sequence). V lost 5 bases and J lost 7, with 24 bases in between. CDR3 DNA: TGTGCCAGTAGTTACACCGGGGGGGGCCCCCTGGGCCAGCCCCAGCATTTT. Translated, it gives CASSYTGGGPLGQPQHF.

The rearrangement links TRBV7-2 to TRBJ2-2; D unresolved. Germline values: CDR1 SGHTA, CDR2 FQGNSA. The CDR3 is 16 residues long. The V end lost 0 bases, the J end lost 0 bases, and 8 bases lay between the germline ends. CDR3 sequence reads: CASSLAGLANTGELFF. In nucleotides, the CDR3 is TGTGCCAGCAGCTTAGCTGGTCTAGCGAACACCGGGGAGCTGTTTTTT. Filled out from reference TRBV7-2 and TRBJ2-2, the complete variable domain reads GAGVSQSPSNKVTEKGKDVELRCDPISGHTALYWYRQSLGQGLEFLIYFQGNSAPDKSGLPSDRFSAERTGGSVSTLTIQRTQQEDSAVYLCASSLAGLANTGELFFGEGSRLTVL.